Listed below are T cell receptor beta chains from one sample, sequenced in a study of blood T cell repertoires in COVID-19. This table comes from immunoSEQ multiplex PCR, and its TCRdb copy is limited to in-frame clones, with some not included. This sample carries under 150,000 clones, nearly 85% of them seen once, and the ten largest clones take under 4.5%. The sample taken for sequencing was PBMCs or T cells enriched from blood (not recorded which). Receptor source: a man aged 50 to 60 in a cohort exposed to, infected with or recovered from COVID-19 (not recorded which). Each CDR3 is given without its conserved first and last residue. Fields, in order: V gene, CDR3 protein.

TRBV7-9,ASSFRGNWETQY
TRBV6-4,ASSRLASKPGELF
TRBV19,ASSIDLENEQY
TRBV9,ASSVEHSMYEQY
TRBV7-7,ASSQGQEKGNEQF
TRBV30,AWSVNGLGGETQY
TRBV18,ASFPGHANYGYT
TRBV30,AWTRSYEQY
TRBV2,ASTGQNSNQPQH
TRBV19,ASRPLAAPNTGELF
TRBV9,ASSPQATVQETQY
TRBV7-2,ASSFQAVSYNEQF
TRBV9,ASSVAPTVAGGYNEQF
TRBV9,ASSDRDRVYNEQF
TRBV11-2,ASSSSGGAYNEQF
TRBV28,ASRSQGNEQF
TRBV2,ASSGDRGFMISGNTIY
TRBV7-2,ASSLARIQGGLGYT
TRBV7-9,ASSLGGTGNTEAF
TRBV24-1,ATSDPDRNYGYT
TRBV3-1/TRBV3-2,ASSQEGQGDYGYT
TRBV29-1,SVGRDRVNTGELF
TRBV5-6,ASSRADSRPYGYT
TRBV19,ASSIDRGRSNEQF
TRBV28,ASSLRLAGTYEQY
TRBV15,ATSRDRGSQPQH
TRBV5-1,ASSLGWLAGGISNEQF
TRBV7-6,ASSLYPAGVQETQY
TRBV2,ASSDREGYEQY
TRBV4-2,ASSQDGSSGRAGHRTDTQY
TRBV18,ASSPPGQGAGEQY
TRBV5-1,ASSLQGDGQPQH
TRBV27,ASSTSPGLINEQF
TRBV28,ASSLREGEEKLF
TRBV6-5,ASTWTSSSEQF
TRBV13,ASSLRGRNTEAF
TRBV13,ASSLFTGEKLF
TRBV7-9,ASSPRTISEQY
TRBV6-4,ASSDSTSGGTDTQY
TRBV14,ASSQGGASGYT
TRBV18,ASSPPRDRSSYEQY
TRBV2,ASSGTGRSNQPQH
TRBV7-7,ASSQGRDQPQH
TRBV25-1,ASSETGDTEAF
TRBV18,ASSPGQGGLYGYT
TRBV5-1,ASSFGMTGDYTDTQY
TRBV10-1,ASTARGAHAAF
TRBV5-1,ASAHTGIANEKLF
TRBV6-2/TRBV6-3,ASSSGQGSYEQY
TRBV6-6,ASRLQGKGQF
TRBV18,ASSPPRGGGNQETQY
TRBV28,ASSLNSGVRNTGELF
TRBV27,ASSPGGGETQY
TRBV5-8,ASSLENTPLRDQPQH
TRBV27,ASSFPGGTEAF
TRBV5-1,ASSPVAGSRETQY
TRBV7-2,ASSSPGTSRGTGELF
TRBV5-1,ASSQQESTDTQY
TRBV7-6,ASSSTRGLSEKLF
TRBV2,ASSSPDQPQH